This T cell receptor beta chain was sequenced during a study of vaccination effects on CD4 cells after COVID-19. The data were produced by immunoSEQ multiplex PCR, yet TCRdb's version contains in-frame clones alone and is incomplete. The sample holds approximately 87,000 clones; approximately 81% are singletons and the top ten take approximately 1.7%. Regarding this clone: Its antigen is unidentified.

Study-wide points: Marked clonal contraction was seen in infection- and vaccine-induced clones late after vaccination.

V was cut by 1 base and J by 4 bases, with 16 bases left in between. The CDR3 sequence is 16 residues long. Germline CDR1 reads MNHEY; CDR2 reads SVGAGI. Viral peptide pools were used in the ViraFEST assay to expand antigen-specific CD4+ T cells, and sequencing came afterward. Subsequent to a culture period of about nine days, CD4+ T cells were isolated. People in the vaccine group had not been infected with SARS-CoV-2 before, and their nucleocapsid antibodies were negative. V is TRBV6-5 and J is TRBJ2-5, with TRBD1 as a possible D gene (5 bases). Sequencing used CD4+ T cells from PBMCs cultured with HCoV-229E spike peptides, obtained before COVID-19 vaccination. The sequence was obtained from a human donor who received a COVID-19 vaccine. The CDR3 reads CASSYWAQGTTETQYF. The CDR3 coding sequence is TGTGCCAGCAGTTACTGGGCGCAGGGCACTACAGAGACCCAGTACTTC.